A single sample is the source of the 24 T cell receptor beta chains below, sequenced in a study of radiotherapy plus CTLA-4 blockade in lung cancer. Method: immunoSEQ multiplex PCR; TCRdb's copy keeps in-frame clones and lacks some. Of roughly 32,000 clones in the sample, roughly 71% were seen once. This material consisted of peripheral blood, taken from a patient treated with radiotherapy plus ipilimumab. The receptors come from a human donor with non-small cell lung cancer who had stable disease on radiotherapy plus ipilimumab.

On this clone itself: The identical CDR3 is also encoded by other nucleotide sequences in the sample. The chain links TRBV11-2 to TRBJ2-3; possible D gene TRBD1, 5 bases. Between the trimmed V and J ends, which lost 1 base and 0 bases, there was a span of 14 bases. CDR3 length equals 17 residues. CDR1 is SGHAT, CDR2 FQNNGV, per germline. The CDR3 loop is CASSLAFQGYSTDTQYF. The CDR3 DNA follows: TGTGCCAGCAGCTTAGCTTTCCAGGGCTATAGCACAGATACGCAGTATTTT.

The CDR3: CASSPRDRGYEQYF. The CDR3 DNA sequence: TGTGCCAGCAGCCCCCGGGACAGGGGCTACGAGCAGTACTTC. The rearrangement uses TRBV7-2 and TRBJ2-7; the match to TRBD1 covers 10 bases. This CDR3 comprises 14 residues. The junction had 4 bases not matched to a gene; V was cut back by 5 bases and J by 3 bases. Germline V gene sequence: CDR1 SGHTA, CDR2 FQGNSA.

The CDR3 bases are TGTGCCAGCAGTGCAGCCCGGTTGGCGGGTAAGGGTAACATTCAGTACTTC. It translates to CASSAARLAGKGNIQYF. The V gene is TRBV6-1, the J gene TRBJ2-4, with D maybe TRBD2 (5 bases). Germline CDR1 is MNHNS and CDR2 is SASEGT. V was shortened by 4 bases and J by 7 bases, with 23 bases between the two germline ends. The CDR3 is 17 amino acids.

This clone was picked up a small number of times. The rearrangement uses TRBV7-6 and TRBJ2-3; 11 bases align to TRBD2. The CDR3 covers 17 residues. Trimming removed 0 bases from V and 4 bases from J; junction bases left unmatched: 6. From germline, CDR1 is SGHVS and CDR2 FNYEAQ. The CDR3 loop reads CASSLASGRAIADTQYF. In DNA form, the CDR3 reads TGTGCCAGCAGCTTAGCTAGCGGGAGGGCCATAGCAGATACGCAGTATTTT.

The chain couples TRBV9 to TRBJ1-1; 9 nucleotides line up with TRBD1. V was clipped by 4 bases and J by 5 bases; unmatched bases: 12. Per the germline V gene, CDR1 is SGDLS and CDR2 is YYNGEE. CDR3 length: 16 residues. The CDR3 DNA reads TGTGCCAGCAGCCCCAGCCCCACAGGGGGCAGGACTGAAGCTTTCTTT. Protein sequence: CASSPSPTGGRTEAFF.

The chain has TRBV6-5 and TRBJ2-1; D is possibly TRBD1 (6 bases). The CDR3 consists of 15 residues. Germline V lookup: CDR1 MNHEY, CDR2 SVGAGI. V was trimmed by 4 bases and J by 6 bases, leaving 16 bases between them. CDR3 DNA sequence: TGTGCCAGCAGTTCACCGGGACAACAGGGCAATGAGCAGTTCTTC. Amino acid sequence: CASSSPGQQGNEQFF.

This chain links TRBV9 with TRBJ1-1; TRBD1 agrees at 8 bases. Germline assignment: CDR1 SGDLS and CDR2 YYNGEE. CDR3 length: 15 residues. V shed 3 bases and J 4 bases; nucleotides not matched to a gene: 8. CDR3 protein: CASSEKQGERTEAFF. CDR3 nucleotides: TGTGCCAGCAGCGAGAAACAGGGGGAGCGCACTGAAGCTTTCTTT.

The chain combines TRBV10-2 with TRBJ2-3; a weak D match, TRBD2 (5 bases). Germline V gene sequence: CDR1 WSHSY, CDR2 SAAADI. The CDR3 is made up of 12 amino acids. Between the trimmed V and J ends, which lost 7 bases and 4 bases, there was a span of 9 bases. The CDR3 DNA reads as TGCGCCAGCACTATCGGGGCAGATACGCAGTATTTT. Amino acid sequence: CASTIGADTQYF.

This clone was found a few times. Sequence at one end of the junction differs from germline and may be a read error. This sequence joins TRBV4-1 and TRBJ2-7; 11 bases agree with TRBD2. Germline values: CDR1 MGHRA, CDR2 YSYEKL. The length of the CDR3 is 12 residues. For the CDR3, the DNA is TGCGCCAGCAGCCGATTCGGGACTAGCGGTTTCTTC. It translates to CASSRFGTSGFF.

The J gene is TRBJ1-4, the V gene TRBV18, with D possibly TRBD1 on 6 matching bases. V lost 6 bases and J lost 4, with 12 bases in between. There are 14 residues in the CDR3. The germline gives CDR1 KGHSH, CDR2 LQKENI. The chain's CDR3 is CASSATGRNEKLFF. The DNA for the CDR3 is TGTGCCAGCTCGGCGACAGGCCGTAATGAAAAACTGTTTTTT.

The chain uses TRBV7-6 and TRBJ2-2; TRBD1 aligns across 11 bases. The CDR3 is 16 residues long. The germline V gene has CDR1 SGHVS and CDR2 FNYEAQ. The J segment lost 4 bases and the V segment lost 3 bases, leaving 4 bases of the junction unmatched. CDR3 amino acids: CASSLRTGGVTGELFF. The CDR3, as DNA: TGTGCCAGCAGCTTGCGGACAGGGGGCGTCACCGGGGAGCTGTTTTTT.

The chain combines TRBV2 with TRBJ2-1; 7 bases agree with TRBD2. Germline-derived CDR1 and CDR2 are SNHLY and FYNNEI. There are 16 residues in the CDR3. V shed 2 bases and J 6 bases; nucleotides not matched to a gene: 10. The CDR3 spells CASSERVAGGLNEQFF. CDR3 DNA sequence: TGTGCCAGCAGTGAACGGGTAGCGGGTGGCCTCAATGAGCAGTTCTTC.

V and J are TRBV28 and TRBJ1-2, with D uncertain. This CDR3 is 13 amino acids long. Germline V gene sequence: CDR1 MDHEN, CDR2 SYDVKM. The V and J ends lost 7 bases and 5 bases respectively, with 14 bases between them. The CDR3 protein is CASTTANVYGYTF. DNA for the CDR3: TGTGCCAGCACAACAGCCAACGTATATGGCTACACCTTC.

In regard to this clone: The junction departs from the called germline gene at one end, perhaps through a read error. The chain has TRBV4-3 and TRBJ1-5, with a weak D call TRBD1 (5 bases). The germline V gene encodes CDR1 LGHNA and CDR2 YSLEER. The CDR3 length is 15 residues. The CDR3: CASSLRGGENQPRHF. In DNA form, the CDR3 reads TGCGCCAGCAGCCTCCGGGGGGGGGAAAATCAGCCCCGGCATTTT.

The chain couples TRBV11-2 to TRBJ2-1; D possibly corresponds to TRBD1 (5 bases). The germline gives CDR1 SGHAT, CDR2 FQNNGV. This CDR3 spans 15 amino acids. The ends were cut back, 5 bases at V and 0 bases at J, with 11 bases in the middle. In nucleotides, the CDR3 is TGTGCCAGCAGCATGAGGACAAGCTCCTACAATGAGCAGTTCTTC. Protein sequence: CASSMRTSSYNEQFF.

This chain links TRBV7-3 with TRBJ2-5; D remains unclear. V gave up 5 bases and J gave up 1 base, with 14 bases separating them. Germline V gene lookup returns CDR1 SGHTA and CDR2 FQGTGA. This CDR3 contains 15 residues. In DNA, the CDR3 is TGTGCCAGCAGCCCACACCGCAATTCCCAAGAGACCCAGTACTTC. Protein sequence: CASSPHRNSQETQYF.

V is TRBV19 and J is TRBJ2-2; weak D call: TRBD1 (6 bases). CDR3 length: 15 amino acids. The ends were cut back, 3 bases at V and 6 bases at J, with 14 bases in the middle. CDR1 is LNHDA, CDR2 SQIVND, per germline (reference sequence). The DNA of the CDR3 is TGTGCCAGTAGTATCAACAGGGTCATCCCCGGGGAGCTGTTTTTT. This codes for CASSINRVIPGELFF.

The rearrangement uses TRBV4-2 and TRBJ1-2; 8 bases line up with TRBD1. V was clipped by 5 bases and J by 0 bases; unmatched bases: 2. The CDR3 is made up of 14 amino acids. The germline V gene encodes CDR1 LGHNA and CDR2 YNFKEQ. The CDR3 DNA sequence: TGTGCCAGCAGCTCGGACAGGGCTAACTATGGCTACACCTTC. Protein product: CASSSDRANYGYTF.

V gene TRBV6-6 combines with J gene TRBJ1-2, with D maybe TRBD1 (6 bases). Germline V gives CDR1 MNHNY, CDR2 SVGAGI (reference sequence). The length of the CDR3 is 15 residues. The germline V and J ends were trimmed by 6 bases and 4 bases, with 18 bases remaining between them. Here the CDR3 reads CASSPGVGAGYGYTF. The CDR3 DNA reads as TGTGCCAGCAGCCCTGGAGTGGGGGCAGGCTATGGCTACACCTTC.

A single count supports this clone. The chain couples TRBV18 to TRBJ2-7, with TRBD1 matching over 8 bases. The CDR3 is 17 amino acids. The V and J ends lost 3 bases and 1 base, in that order; junction bases with no gene match: 11. CDR1 and CDR2 (germline): KGHSH, LQKENI. The CDR3 DNA follows: TGTGCCAGCTCACCCAGGGGTAAGGGACAGGATTCCTACGAGCAGTACTTC. Its translation: CASSPRGKGQDSYEQYF.

This clone was detected only a few times. The V call is TRBV4-3, the J call TRBJ2-3, with no clear D. The CDR3 consists of 16 residues. The germline CDR1 and CDR2 sequences are LGHNA and YSLEER. The germline V and J ends were trimmed by 0 bases and 0 bases, with 10 bases remaining between them. CDR3 protein: CASSQDLDLSTDTQYF. CDR3 coding DNA: TGCGCCAGCAGCCAAGATCTGGACCTTAGCACAGATACGCAGTATTTT.

This clone was counted between two and nine times. This sequence joins TRBV11-2 and TRBJ1-4; 7 bases fit TRBD1. CDR1 and CDR2 from the germline V gene are SGHAT and FQNNGV. V lost 0 bases and J lost 4; bases outside the gene matches: 5. CDR3 length: 16 residues. The CDR3 spells CASSLDGGTVNEKLFF. CDR3 coding DNA: TGTGCCAGCAGCTTAGATGGCGGGACAGTTAATGAAAAACTGTTTTTT.

This sequence joins TRBV5-4 and TRBJ1-2; D is undetermined. The germline V and J ends were trimmed by 0 bases and 7 bases, with 7 bases remaining between them. The CDR3 is made up of 12 amino acids. The germline CDR1 and CDR2 sequences are SGHNT and YYREEE (reference sequence). Here the CDR3 DNA reads TGTGCCAGCAGCTTGGGGGGAGCTGGCTACACCTTC. Translated: CASSLGGAGYTF.

This clone was seen more than once but under ten times. This sequence joins TRBV7-3 and TRBJ2-1, with D perhaps matching TRBD2 (6 bases). Trimming left V 2 bases short and J 9 bases short, with 17 bases between. This CDR3 contains 15 residues. Per germline, CDR1 SGHTA and CDR2 FQGTGA. The CDR3 sequence is CASSLRASERIEQFF. CDR3 DNA: TGTGCCAGCAGCTTACGGGCTAGCGAGCGTATTGAGCAGTTCTTC. The full variable domain, in which reference TRBV7-3 and TRBJ2-1 provide the parts outside the CDR3, is GAGVSQTPSNKVTEKGKYVELRCDPISGHTALYWYRQSLGQGPEFLIYFQGTGAADDSGLPNDRFFAVRPEGSVSTLKIQRTERGDSAVYLCASSLRASERIEQFFGPGTRLTVL.